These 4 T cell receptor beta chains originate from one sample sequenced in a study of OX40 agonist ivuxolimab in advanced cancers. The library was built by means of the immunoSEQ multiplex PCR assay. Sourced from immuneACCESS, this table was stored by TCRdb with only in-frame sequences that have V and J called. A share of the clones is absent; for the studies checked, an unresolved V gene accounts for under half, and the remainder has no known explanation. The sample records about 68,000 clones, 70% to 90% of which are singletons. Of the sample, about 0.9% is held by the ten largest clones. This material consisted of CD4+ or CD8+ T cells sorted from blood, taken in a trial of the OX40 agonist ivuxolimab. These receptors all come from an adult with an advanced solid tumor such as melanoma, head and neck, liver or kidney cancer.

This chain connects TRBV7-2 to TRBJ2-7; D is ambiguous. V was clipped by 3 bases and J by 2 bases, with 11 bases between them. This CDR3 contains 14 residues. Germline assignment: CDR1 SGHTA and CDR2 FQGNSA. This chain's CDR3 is CASSFRPVAYEQYF. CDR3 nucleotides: TGTGCCAGCAGCTTCCGCCCCGTGGCCTACGAGCAGTACTTC.

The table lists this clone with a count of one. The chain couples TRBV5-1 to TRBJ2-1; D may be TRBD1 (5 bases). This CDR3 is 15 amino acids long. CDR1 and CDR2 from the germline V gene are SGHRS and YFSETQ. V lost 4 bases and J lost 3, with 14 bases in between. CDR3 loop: CASSRGDGVYNEQFF. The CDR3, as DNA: TGCGCCAGCAGCAGGGGCGATGGAGTCTACAATGAGCAGTTCTTC.

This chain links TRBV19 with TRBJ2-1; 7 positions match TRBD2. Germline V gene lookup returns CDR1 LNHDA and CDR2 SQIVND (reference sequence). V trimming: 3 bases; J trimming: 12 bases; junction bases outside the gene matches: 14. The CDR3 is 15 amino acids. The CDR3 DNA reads TGTGCCAGTAGTATTCGGGGGGACTCACCGATGGTGCAGTTCTTC. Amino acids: CASSIRGDSPMVQFF.

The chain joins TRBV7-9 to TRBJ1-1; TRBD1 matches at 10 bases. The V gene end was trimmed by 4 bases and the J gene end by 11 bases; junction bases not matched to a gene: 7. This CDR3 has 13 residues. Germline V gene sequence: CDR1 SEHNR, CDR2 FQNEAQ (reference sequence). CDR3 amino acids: CASSSGTGVWAFF. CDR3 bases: TGTGCCAGCAGCTCCGGGACAGGGGTTTGGGCTTTCTTT.